This paragraph covers one TCR beta chain sequence. The data were obtained in a study of shared clonotypes between healthy human individuals. Only CD45RO-negative cells positively selected for CCR7 counted as naive CD8 cells, so terminally differentiated effector memory CD45RA+ cells were excluded. The CDR3 has 16 residues. J gave up 5 bases and V 3 bases, and 5 bases lay outside the gene matches. Germline V gives CDR1 MDHEN, CDR2 SYDVKM. A deep-level run was used for the assay. The data were produced by immunoSEQ multiplex PCR, yet TCRdb's version contains in-frame clones alone and is incomplete. The data contain about 2 million clones, over 85% of them seen just once; the ten biggest clones take up roughly 1%.

The source is a man younger than 35 in good health. Sequencing used naive CD8+ T cells sorted from blood. The rearrangement uses TRBV28 and TRBJ1-6, with TRBD1 matching over 9 bases. CDR3 nucleotides: TGTGCCAGCAGTTTTCCCGGGACAGGGAATAATTCACCCCTCCACTTT. The encoded protein is CASSFPGTGNNSPLHF.